This section outlines one T cell receptor beta chain sequence together with its context. What antigen it recognizes has not been identified. Base-call qualities are not available, and no considerably larger clone is one nucleotide away. At the junction V is shortened by 4 bases and J by 3 bases, with 9 bases in between. From its cysteine to its phenylalanine, the CDR3 spans 13 amino acids. Only CDR3 DNA is held: 39 bases, read in frame from base 1. Per the germline V gene (reference sequence), SEHNR is the CDR1 and FQNEAQ is the CDR2. Libraries were made using the immunoSEQ multiplex PCR assay. A mixture of 60 forward primers for TCR Vbeta segments and 13 reverse primers for TCR Jbeta segments was used in the multiplex PCR. The CDR3 region of rearranged TCR beta genes was amplified from genomic DNA with a multiplex PCR assay. Amplified TCR beta libraries were sequenced as 87-base-pair reads on the Illumina HiSeq System. Processing in the source paper ran as follows. Across the 500 to 700 repertoires, a later analysis counted roughly 77 million unique TCR beta chains, around 11 million of which were shared by at least two donors. Raw reads were error-corrected and collapsed into unique sequences by a nearest-neighbor algorithm in which closely related sequences were merged to remove PCR and sequencing errors. To assign V, D and J gene segments, CDR3 sequences were aligned to IMGT reference sequences. For a sequence to be retained, a match of at least six nucleotides to both a V gene segment and a J gene segment was required. Rearrangements were classified as productive when the CDR3 lacked stop codons and remained in frame with V and J, and all other rearrangements were classified as non-productive. CDR3 was defined according to IMGT convention as the region running from the second conserved V-encoded cysteine to the conserved J-encoded phenylalanine. Sequences without an unambiguous match to a single V gene segment were excluded from the earlier analysis of 587 of the donors. An earlier analysis of approximately 590 of the donors called V segments functional above 56.7% productive rearrangements and segregating when the between-donor standard deviation exceeded 5%. A statistical classification framework was built to diagnose cytomegalovirus status from the catalog of TCR beta chain sequences. In a later analysis, TCR nucleotide sequences were compared against IMGT/GENE-DB human TR gene sequences so that V and J genes could be assigned. The TCRdist pipeline was used in a later analysis to assign CDR3 sequences and most-parsimonious VDJ recombination scenarios. A later analysis defined each TCR beta chain by its CDR3 amino acid sequence plus V-gene family, and excluded reads lacking a unique V-gene family. In a later analysis, approximately 640 highly shared, low-generation-probability nucleotide sequences were removed to address suspected cross-contamination and a sequencing artifact. For each public chain, a later analysis derived a clonal expansion index from normalized ranks of inferred template counts within each repertoire. In a later analysis, generation probabilities were computed using a VDJ recombination model fitted to out-of-frame rearrangements, and the results were checked against IGoR. In a later analysis, TCR-TCR, TCR-HLA and TCR-CMV co-occurrence was scored with hypergeometric tests, and a repertoire-size bias correction was applied to TCR pairs. A later analysis estimated false discovery rates by permuting HLA or CMV assignments 20 times. In a later analysis, co-occurring TCRs were grouped with DBSCAN, and TCRdist sequence similarity was added when clustering was performed within HLA-allele-positive subsets. Repertoires with fewer than 30,000 or more than 120,000 public chains were left out of co-occurrence clustering, as were about 5 repertoires with anomalous nucleotide sharing. This immuneACCESS table, as held by TCRdb, lists in-frame sequences with V and J called but not all clones. Of the missing ones, under half trace to an unresolved V gene in checked studies; the others have no known cause. That table furnishes V, J and clone size, whereas the DNA furnished D and trimming. The sample records some 160,000 clones, over 75% of which are singletons. The ten largest make up approximately 1.5% of the sample.

These data are taken from a study of cytomegalovirus exposure and HLA in healthy donors (dated by TCRdb to about 2017). Background on the whole study: In an earlier analysis of 450 to 750 of the donors, around 290 Gb of sequence data and 120 million or so unique TCR beta sequences from roughly 200 million T cells were reported. An early release covering just under 650 HLA-typed donors comprised 300 to 350 gigabases of sequencing data and 85 million to 100 million unique TCR sequences. The genetic ancestry cluster associated with self-reported Caucasian donors included about four fifths of the 398 genotyped donors. The study aimed to test whether cataloging public T cell receptors could reveal signatures of past pathogen exposure. Using immunosequencing, the study profiled T cell repertoires from 500 to 800 subjects and related those repertoires to cytomegalovirus serostatus. Along with the roughly 700-subject first cohort, a separate validation cohort of over 90 different subjects was used. The study combined high-throughput TCR immunosequencing, statistical association of individual TCRs with disease status, and machine learning to predict cytomegalovirus infection status. To study patterns of TCR occurrence, a later analysis re-analyzed previously published TCR beta repertoires from around 700 donors and added high-resolution HLA genotyping. Rather than drawing on any new phenotypic data, the later analysis identified candidate immune exposures from TCR beta sequences and the way those sequences occurred across donors. An earlier analysis of about 620 of the donors applied high-throughput TCR beta sequencing to assess whether each TCR beta V gene segment acted as functional or pseudogenic. Alongside the repertoire data, information on donor age, sex, ethnicity and CMV serostatus was compiled. A later genetic analysis used genome-wide SNP genotypes for about three fifths of the 666 donors, treating that subset as a discovery cohort. All discovery cohort repertoires had been generated on a single sequencing platform. Class I and class II HLA loci were covered by the typing at four-digit resolution. The number of donors typed differed by locus, with roughly 629-640 for A, B, C, DRB1 and DQB1, around 500 for DQA1, some 570 for DPA1, and some 440 for DPB1. Because of strong linkage in the cohort, a few DR-DQ haplotypes were treated as single units for association and clustering. Among 398 genotyped donors of the cohort, an average of approximately 240,000 unique TCR beta nucleotide sequences was sequenced per donor, of which roughly 18% were non-productive.

What the work shows at the level of the full study, not this receptor alone: The sequencing pipeline was judged likely to have produced a cluster of highly shared sequence variants as a technical artifact. A few of the identified cytomegalovirus-associated TCR beta chains were confirmed in vitro to be specific for cytomegalovirus antigens. V-gene and J-gene trimming of TCR beta chains was associated with a missense DCLRE1C variant in a later genetic analysis, and the association was replicated in an independent cohort. The 87-base-pair reads could not distinguish some IMGT-functional V segments, including TRBV6-2 and TRBV6-3, so those segments were excluded. A later analysis found that TCR association rates varied across HLA loci, with DRB1 alleles showing the most associated TCRs and HLA-C alleles the fewest. A later analysis reported that several top co-occurrence clusters appeared linked to parvovirus B19, influenza, CMV and Epstein-Barr virus. The study gave a list of 150 to 200 TCR beta chains associated with cytomegalovirus. A further reported finding was that TCR beta sequences accurately predicted the HLA-A and HLA-B alleles for most subjects in the first cohort. While some public TCRs were present in many individuals, most TCR sequences turned up only very rarely across donors. In both the original and validation cohorts, the classifier was reported to diagnose cytomegalovirus status with high specificity and sensitivity. Approximately 16 rarely observed V segments, including chromosome 9 orphons, were excluded from the earlier analysis of a few hundred of the donors because counts were too low. Sequencing depth was assumed to be roughly uniform across donors in the presence/absence analyses, though that assumption may not hold. Most CMV-associated TCR beta chains appeared to be HLA-restricted in a later analysis, and the HLA associations seemed to be driven largely by CMV exposure. An earlier analysis of some 560 of the donors showed that most TCR beta V segments appeared in productive rearrangements either about 87% or about 30% of the time, which broadly matched IMGT annotations. Correlated functional status among segregating V segments might reflect linkage disequilibrium, but an unknown experimental factor could not be ruled out. For the cohort, immune exposure information was limited to CMV serostatus. According to the authors, the approach could potentially be generalized to other disease states and immunological phenotypes. A later analysis associated around 16,000 TCR beta sequences with specific HLA alleles at a false discovery rate of 0.05. Because HLA typing was missing for some donors at each locus, association tests included only the typed subset. A later analysis found that HLA-associated TCR beta chains were more clonally expanded and had lower generation probabilities than equally common non-associated chains. In this cohort, only TCR beta chains were sequenced, and detectable features were limited by the absence of alpha or paired-chain data. When HLA alleles, especially DR and DQ, strongly co-occurred, TCR associations were difficult to assign to individual alleles. Compared with the 666-donor mean, donors in an Asian-associated ancestry cluster had fewer N-insertions in productive TCRs, according to a later genetic analysis.

The cohort comprised 550 to 700 healthy bone marrow donors. At the time of sampling, every cohort member was nominally healthy, though immune exposures that went unrecorded were likely present. The donor was CMV seronegative and was included in the group of hundreds of seronegative cohort members. A peripheral blood sample was provided by each donor, and peripheral blood mononuclear cells were used for TCR beta sequencing. The Qiagen DNeasy Blood Extraction Kit was used to extract genomic DNA from the blood cell samples. The rearrangement joined TRBV7-9 to TRBJ1-2, with TRBD1 as a weak D call on 6 bases. The sequenced sample was PBMCs. The TCR originated in a woman younger than 45 in good health and CMV-seronegative. The CDR3 amino acid sequence is: CASSWQGYYGYTF. The sequenced DNA: TGTGCCAGCAGCTGGCAGGGGTACTATGGCTACACCTTC.